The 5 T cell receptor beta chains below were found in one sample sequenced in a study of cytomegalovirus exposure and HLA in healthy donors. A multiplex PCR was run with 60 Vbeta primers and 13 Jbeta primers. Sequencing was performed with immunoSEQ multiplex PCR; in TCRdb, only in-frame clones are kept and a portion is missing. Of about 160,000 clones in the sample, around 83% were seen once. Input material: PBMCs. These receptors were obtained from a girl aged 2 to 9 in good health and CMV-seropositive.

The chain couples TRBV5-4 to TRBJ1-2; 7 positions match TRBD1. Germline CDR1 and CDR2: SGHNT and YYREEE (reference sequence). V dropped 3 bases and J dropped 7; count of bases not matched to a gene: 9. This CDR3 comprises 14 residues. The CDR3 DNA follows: TGTGCCAGCAGCTCGATCCTACAGGGGCCTGGCTACACCTTC. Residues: CASSSILQGPGYTF. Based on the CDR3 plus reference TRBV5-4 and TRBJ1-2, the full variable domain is ETGVTQSPTHLIKTRGQQVTLRCSSQSGHNTVSWYQQALGQGPQFIFQYYREEENGRGNFPPRFSGLQFPNYSSELNVNALELDDSALYLCASSSILQGPGYTFGSGTRLTVV.

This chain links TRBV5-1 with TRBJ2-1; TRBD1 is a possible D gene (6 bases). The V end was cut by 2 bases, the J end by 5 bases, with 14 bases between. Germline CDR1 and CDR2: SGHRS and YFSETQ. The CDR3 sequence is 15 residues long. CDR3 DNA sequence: TGCGCCAGCAGCTTAGCGGCAGGGGTGAACAATGAGCAGTTCTTC. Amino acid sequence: CASSLAAGVNNEQFF.

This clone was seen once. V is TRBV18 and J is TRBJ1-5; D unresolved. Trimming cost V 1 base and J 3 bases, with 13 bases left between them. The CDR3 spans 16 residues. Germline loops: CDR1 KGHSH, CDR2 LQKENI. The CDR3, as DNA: TGTGCCAGCTCACCACATGGAGTACGAGCCAATCAGCCCCAGCATTTT. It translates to CASSPHGVRANQPQHF.

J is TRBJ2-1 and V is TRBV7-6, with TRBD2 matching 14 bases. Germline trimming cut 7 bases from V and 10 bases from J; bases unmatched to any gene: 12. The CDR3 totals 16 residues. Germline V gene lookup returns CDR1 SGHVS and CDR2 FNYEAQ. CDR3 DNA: TGTGCCAGCAACCAGGGACCGGGACTAGCGGGAGAGGAGCAGTTCTTC. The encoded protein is CASNQGPGLAGEEQFF.

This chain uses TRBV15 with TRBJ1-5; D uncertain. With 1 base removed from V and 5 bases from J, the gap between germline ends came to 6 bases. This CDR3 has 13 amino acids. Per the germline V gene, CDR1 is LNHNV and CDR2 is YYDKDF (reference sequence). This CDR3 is CATSRGRDQPQHF. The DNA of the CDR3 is TGTGCCACCAGCAGAGGTCGCGATCAGCCCCAGCATTTT. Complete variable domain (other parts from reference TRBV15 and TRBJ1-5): DAMVIQNPRYQVTQFGKPVTLSCSQTLNHNVMYWYQQKSSQAPKLLFHYYDKDFNNEADTPDNFQSRRPNTSFCFLDIRSPGLGDTAMYLCATSRGRDQPQHFGDGTRLSIL.